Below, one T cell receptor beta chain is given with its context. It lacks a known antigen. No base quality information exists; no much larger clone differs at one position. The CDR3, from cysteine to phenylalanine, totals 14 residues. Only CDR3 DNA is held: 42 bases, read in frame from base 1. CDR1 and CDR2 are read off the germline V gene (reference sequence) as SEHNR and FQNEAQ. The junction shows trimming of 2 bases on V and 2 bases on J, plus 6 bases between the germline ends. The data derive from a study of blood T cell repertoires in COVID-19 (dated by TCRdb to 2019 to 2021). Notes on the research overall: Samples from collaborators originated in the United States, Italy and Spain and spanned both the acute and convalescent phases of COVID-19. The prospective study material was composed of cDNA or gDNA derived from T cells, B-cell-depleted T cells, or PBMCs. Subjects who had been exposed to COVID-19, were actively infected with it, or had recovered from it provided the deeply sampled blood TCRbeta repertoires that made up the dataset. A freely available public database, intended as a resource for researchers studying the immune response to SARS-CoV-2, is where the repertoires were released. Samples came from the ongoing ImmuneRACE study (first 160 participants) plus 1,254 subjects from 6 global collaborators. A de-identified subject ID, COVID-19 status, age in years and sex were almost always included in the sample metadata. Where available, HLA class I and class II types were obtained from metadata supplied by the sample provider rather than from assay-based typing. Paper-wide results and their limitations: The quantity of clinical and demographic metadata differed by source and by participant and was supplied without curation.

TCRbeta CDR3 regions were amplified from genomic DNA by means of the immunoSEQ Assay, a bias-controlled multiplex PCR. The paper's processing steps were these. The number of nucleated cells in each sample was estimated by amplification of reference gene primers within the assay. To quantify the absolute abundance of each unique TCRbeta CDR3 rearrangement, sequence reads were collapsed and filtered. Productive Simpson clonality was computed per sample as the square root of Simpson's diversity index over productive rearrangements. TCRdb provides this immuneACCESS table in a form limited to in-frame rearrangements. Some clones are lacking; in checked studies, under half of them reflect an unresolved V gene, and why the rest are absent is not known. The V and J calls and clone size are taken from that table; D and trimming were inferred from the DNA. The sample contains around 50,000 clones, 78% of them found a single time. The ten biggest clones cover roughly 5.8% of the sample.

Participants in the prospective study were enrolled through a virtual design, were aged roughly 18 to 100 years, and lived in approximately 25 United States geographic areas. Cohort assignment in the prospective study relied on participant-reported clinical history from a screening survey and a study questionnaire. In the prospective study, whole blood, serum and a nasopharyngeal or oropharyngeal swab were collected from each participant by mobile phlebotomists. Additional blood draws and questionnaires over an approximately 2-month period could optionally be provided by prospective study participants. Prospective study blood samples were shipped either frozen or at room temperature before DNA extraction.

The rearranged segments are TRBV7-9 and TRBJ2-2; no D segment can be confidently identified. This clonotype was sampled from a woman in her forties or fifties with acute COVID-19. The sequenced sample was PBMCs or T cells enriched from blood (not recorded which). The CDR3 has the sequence CASSLYLNTGELFF. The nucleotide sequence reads TGTGCCAGCAGCTTATACTTAAACACCGGGGAGCTGTTTTTT. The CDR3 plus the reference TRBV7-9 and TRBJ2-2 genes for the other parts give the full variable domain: DTGVSQNPRHKITKRGQNVTFRCDPISEHNRLYWYRQTLGQGPEFLTYFQNEAQLEKSRLLSDRFSAERPKGSFSTLEIQRTEQGDSAMYLCASSLYLNTGELFFGEGSRLTVL.